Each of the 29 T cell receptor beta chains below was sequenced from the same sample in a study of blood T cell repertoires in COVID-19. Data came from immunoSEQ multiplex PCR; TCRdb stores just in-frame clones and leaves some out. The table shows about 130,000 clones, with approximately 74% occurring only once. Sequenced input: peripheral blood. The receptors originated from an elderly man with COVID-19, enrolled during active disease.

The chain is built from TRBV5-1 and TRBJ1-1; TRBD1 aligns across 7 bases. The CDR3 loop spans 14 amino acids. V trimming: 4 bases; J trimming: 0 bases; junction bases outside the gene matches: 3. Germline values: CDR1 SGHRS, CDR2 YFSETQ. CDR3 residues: CASSPTGMNTEAFF. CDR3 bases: TGCGCCAGCAGCCCGACAGGGATGAACACTGAAGCTTTCTTT.

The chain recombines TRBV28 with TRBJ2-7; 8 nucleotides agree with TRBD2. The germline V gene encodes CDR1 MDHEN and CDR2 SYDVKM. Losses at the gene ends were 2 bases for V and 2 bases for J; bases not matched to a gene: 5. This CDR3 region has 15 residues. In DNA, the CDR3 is TGTGCCAGCAGTTTAGAAGCCGGGAGGGCCTACGAGCAGTACTTC. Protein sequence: CASSLEAGRAYEQYF.

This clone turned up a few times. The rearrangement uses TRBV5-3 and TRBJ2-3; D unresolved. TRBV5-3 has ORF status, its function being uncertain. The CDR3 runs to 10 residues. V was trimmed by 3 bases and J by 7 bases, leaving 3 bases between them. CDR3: CARSSYTQYF. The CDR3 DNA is TGTGCCAGAAGCTCTTATACGCAGTATTTT.

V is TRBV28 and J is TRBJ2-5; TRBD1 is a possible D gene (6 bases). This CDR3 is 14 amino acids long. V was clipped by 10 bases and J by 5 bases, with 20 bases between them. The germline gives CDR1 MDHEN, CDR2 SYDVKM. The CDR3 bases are TGTGCCACTCATGAACCCAGGGGACGGGAGACCCAGTACTTC. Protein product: CATHEPRGRETQYF.

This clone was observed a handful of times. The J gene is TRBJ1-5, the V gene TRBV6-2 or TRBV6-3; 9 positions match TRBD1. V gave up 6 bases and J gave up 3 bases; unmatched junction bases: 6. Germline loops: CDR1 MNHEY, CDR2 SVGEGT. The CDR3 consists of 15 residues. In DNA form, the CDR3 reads TGTGCCAGCAGCTCTACAGGGGGCTTCAATCAGCCCCAGCATTTT. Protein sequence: CASSSTGGFNQPQHF.

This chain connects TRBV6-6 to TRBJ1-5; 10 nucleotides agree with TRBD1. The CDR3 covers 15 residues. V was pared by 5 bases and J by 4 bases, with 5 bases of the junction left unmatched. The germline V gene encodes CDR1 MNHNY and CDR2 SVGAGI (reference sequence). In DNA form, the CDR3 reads TGTGCCAGCAGTCCCGGGGACAGGGGAAATCAGCCCCAGCATTTT. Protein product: CASSPGDRGNQPQHF.

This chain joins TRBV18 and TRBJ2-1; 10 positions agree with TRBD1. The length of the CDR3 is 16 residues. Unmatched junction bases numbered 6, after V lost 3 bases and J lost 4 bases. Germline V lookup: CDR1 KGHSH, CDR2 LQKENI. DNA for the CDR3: TGTGCCAGCTCACCTCCGGACAGGGGGTGGTACAATGAGCAGTTCTTC. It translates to CASSPPDRGWYNEQFF.

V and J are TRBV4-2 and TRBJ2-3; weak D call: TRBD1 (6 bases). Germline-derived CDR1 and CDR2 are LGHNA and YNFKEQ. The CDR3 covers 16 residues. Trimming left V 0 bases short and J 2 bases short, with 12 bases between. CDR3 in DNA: TGTGCCAGCAGCCAAGAAAGGGGGTCCCACACAGATACGCAGTATTTT. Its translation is CASSQERGSHTDTQYF.

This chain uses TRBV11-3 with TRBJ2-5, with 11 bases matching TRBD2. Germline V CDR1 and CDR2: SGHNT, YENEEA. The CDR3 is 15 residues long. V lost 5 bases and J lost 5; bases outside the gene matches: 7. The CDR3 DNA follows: TGTGCCAGCAGCCCGGGACTAGCGGTCCGGGAGACCCAGTACTTC. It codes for CASSPGLAVRETQYF.

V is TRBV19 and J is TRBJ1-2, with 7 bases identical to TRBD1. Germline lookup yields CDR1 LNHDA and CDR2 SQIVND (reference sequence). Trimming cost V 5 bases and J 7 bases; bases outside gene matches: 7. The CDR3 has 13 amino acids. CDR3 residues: CASSLRDRSGYTF. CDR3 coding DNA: TGTGCCAGTAGTCTCCGGGACAGAAGTGGCTACACCTTC.

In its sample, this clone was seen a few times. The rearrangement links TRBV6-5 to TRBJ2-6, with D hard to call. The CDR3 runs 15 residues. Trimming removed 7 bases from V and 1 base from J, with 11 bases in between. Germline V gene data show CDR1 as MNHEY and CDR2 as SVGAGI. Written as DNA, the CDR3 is TGTGCCAGCACCTTTGACTCGTCTGGGGCCAACGTCCTGACTTTC. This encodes CASTFDSSGANVLTF.

CDR3 sequence: CASSLWPRDGYTF. The CDR3 DNA sequence: TGTGCCAGCAGTTTATGGCCCAGGGATGGCTACACCTTC. This chain connects TRBV28 to TRBJ1-2; D is perhaps TRBD1 (5 bases). The CDR3 is 13 amino acids. V lost 0 bases and J 6 bases, leaving 8 bases between the germline ends. Germline CDR1 is MDHEN and CDR2 is SYDVKM.

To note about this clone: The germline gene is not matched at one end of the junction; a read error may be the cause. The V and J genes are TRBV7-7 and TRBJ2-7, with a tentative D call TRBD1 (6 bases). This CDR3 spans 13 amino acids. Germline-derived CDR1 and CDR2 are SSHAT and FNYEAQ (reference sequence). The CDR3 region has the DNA TGTGCTAGCAGTTCCACAGGGAACAACGAGCAGTACTTC. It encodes CASSSTGNNEQYF.

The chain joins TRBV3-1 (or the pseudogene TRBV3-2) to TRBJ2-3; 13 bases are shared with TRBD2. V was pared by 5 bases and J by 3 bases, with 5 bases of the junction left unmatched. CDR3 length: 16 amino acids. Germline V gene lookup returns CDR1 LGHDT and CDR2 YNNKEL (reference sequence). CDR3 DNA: TGTGCCAGCAGCGACCGGACTAGCGGGAGAACAGATACGCAGTATTTT. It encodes CASSDRTSGRTDTQYF.

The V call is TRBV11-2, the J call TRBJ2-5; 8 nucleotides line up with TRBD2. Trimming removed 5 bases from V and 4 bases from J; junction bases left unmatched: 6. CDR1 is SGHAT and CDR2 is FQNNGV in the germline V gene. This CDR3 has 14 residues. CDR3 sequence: CASSPRTSTETQYF. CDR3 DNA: TGTGCCAGCAGCCCTAGGACTAGCACAGAGACCCAGTACTTC.

The CDR3 DNA reads TGTGCCAGCAGCTACCCCGGGGAGGAGACCCAGTACTTC. This gives the protein CASSYPGEETQYF. The V gene is TRBV9, the J gene TRBJ2-5, with a tentative D call TRBD2 (5 bases). Trimming shortened V by 4 bases and J by 5 bases, and 12 bases separated the two germline ends. Germline CDR1 is SGDLS and CDR2 is YYNGEE. There are 13 residues in the CDR3.

CDR3 amino acids: CASSPGGGLDTEAFF. The CDR3 region has the DNA TGTGCCAGCAGCCCGGGGGGAGGGTTGGACACTGAAGCTTTCTTT. The V call is TRBV7-9, the J call TRBJ1-1; possible D gene TRBD1, 5 bases. The length of the CDR3 is 15 residues. Germline CDR1 is SEHNR and CDR2 is FQNEAQ (reference sequence). V was cut by 5 bases and J by 3 bases, with 16 bases left in between.

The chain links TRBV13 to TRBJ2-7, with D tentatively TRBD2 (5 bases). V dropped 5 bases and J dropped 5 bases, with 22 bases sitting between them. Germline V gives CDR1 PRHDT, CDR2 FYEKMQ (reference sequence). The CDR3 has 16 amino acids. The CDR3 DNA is TGTGCCAGCAGCGTGACACCTCACCCCGGGATCGACGAGCAGTACTTC. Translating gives CASSVTPHPGIDEQYF.

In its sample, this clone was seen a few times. CDR3 residues: CASSLIYGNTEAFF. CDR3 DNA sequence: TGTGCCAGCAGCTTAATTTACGGGAACACTGAAGCTTTCTTT. The chain links TRBV7-9 to TRBJ1-1; D gene unclear. V was cut by 2 bases and J by 1 base, with 8 bases left in between. The CDR3 has 14 residues. Germline V CDR1 and CDR2: SEHNR, FQNEAQ (reference sequence).

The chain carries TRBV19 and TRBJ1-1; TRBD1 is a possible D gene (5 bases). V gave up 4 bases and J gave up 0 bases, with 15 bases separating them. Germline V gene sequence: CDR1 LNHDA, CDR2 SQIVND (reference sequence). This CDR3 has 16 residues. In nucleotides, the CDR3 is TGTGCCAGTAGTAAGGGTCCGGGGGAAATGAACACTGAAGCTTTCTTT. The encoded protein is CASSKGPGEMNTEAFF.

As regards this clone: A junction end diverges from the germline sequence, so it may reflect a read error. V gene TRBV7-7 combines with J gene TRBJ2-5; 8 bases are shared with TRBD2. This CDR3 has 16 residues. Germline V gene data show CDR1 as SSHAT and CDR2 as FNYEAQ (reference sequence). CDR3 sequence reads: CASSSWGGSGEETQYF. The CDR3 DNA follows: TGTGCTAGCAGCTCTTGGGGGGGTAGCGGGGAAGAGACCCAGTACTTC.

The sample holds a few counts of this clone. CDR3 coding DNA: TGTGCCAGCAGCTTAGAGGTAGGGGACAAAGCTTTCTTT. As protein: CASSLEVGDKAFF. This chain links TRBV7-9 with TRBJ1-1; tentative D call: TRBD1 (6 bases). Germline assignment: CDR1 SEHNR and CDR2 FQNEAQ (reference sequence). V was clipped by 1 base and J by 9 bases, with 12 bases between them. This CDR3 has 13 amino acids.

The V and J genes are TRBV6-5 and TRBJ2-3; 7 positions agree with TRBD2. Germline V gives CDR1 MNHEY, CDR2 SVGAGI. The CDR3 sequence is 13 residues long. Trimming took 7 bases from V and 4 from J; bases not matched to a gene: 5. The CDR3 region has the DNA TGTGCCAGCAAACACCGGGGGGCAGATACGCAGTATTTT. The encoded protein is CASKHRGADTQYF.

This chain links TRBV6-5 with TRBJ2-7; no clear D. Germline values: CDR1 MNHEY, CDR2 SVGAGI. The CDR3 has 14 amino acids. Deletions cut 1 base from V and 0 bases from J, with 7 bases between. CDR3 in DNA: TGTGCCAGCAGTTACTACAGCCTCTCCTACGAGCAGTACTTC. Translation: CASSYYSLSYEQYF.

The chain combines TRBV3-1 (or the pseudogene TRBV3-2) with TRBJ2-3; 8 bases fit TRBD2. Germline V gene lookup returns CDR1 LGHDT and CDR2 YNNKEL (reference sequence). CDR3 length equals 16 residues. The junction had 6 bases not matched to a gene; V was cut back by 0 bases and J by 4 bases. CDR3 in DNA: TGTGCCAGCAGCCAAGATGCGGGACTAGGGCCAGATACGCAGTATTTT. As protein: CASSQDAGLGPDTQYF.

The CDR3 DNA reads TGTGCCAGCAGCTTAGTTGGGACTAGTGGTGAGCAGTTCTTC. This translates into CASSLVGTSGEQFF. The chain is built from TRBV7-2 and TRBJ2-1; 8 nucleotides match TRBD2. CDR1 and CDR2 from the germline V gene are SGHTA and FQGNSA. The CDR3 spans 14 residues. The ends lost 1 base at V and 9 bases at J; junction bases unmatched: 5.

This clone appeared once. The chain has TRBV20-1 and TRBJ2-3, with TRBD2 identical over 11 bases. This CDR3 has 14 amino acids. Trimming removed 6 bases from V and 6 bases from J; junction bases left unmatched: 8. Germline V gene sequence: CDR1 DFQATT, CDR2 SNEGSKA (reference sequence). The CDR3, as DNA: TGCAGTGCGAGTAGCGGGAGGGCCCGGGATACGCAGTATTTT. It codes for CSASSGRARDTQYF.

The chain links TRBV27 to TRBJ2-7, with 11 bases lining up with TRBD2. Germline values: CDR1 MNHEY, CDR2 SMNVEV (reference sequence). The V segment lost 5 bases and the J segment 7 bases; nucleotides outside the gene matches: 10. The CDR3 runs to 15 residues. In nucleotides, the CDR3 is TGTGCCAGCAGTCCCCGACTAGCGGGATCTTATGAGCAGTACTTC. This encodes CASSPRLAGSYEQYF.

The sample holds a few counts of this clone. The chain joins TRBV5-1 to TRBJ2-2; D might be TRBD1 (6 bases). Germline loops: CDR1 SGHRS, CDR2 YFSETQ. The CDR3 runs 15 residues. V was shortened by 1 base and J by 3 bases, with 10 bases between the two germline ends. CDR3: CASSLTGPDTGELFF. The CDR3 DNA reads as TGCGCCAGCAGCTTGACAGGGCCGGACACCGGGGAGCTGTTTTTT.